Listed here is a single T cell receptor (beta chain). The sample originates from a study of long-term antiretroviral therapy in people with HIV. There are 15 residues in the CDR3. From germline, CDR1 is LGHNA and CDR2 YNFKEQ. Trimming shortened V by 0 bases and J by 4 bases, and 13 bases separated the two germline ends. Survey level was the resolution at which the v3.0 immunoSEQ assay ran. Clones were read by immunoSEQ multiplex PCR, and TCRdb kept only the in-frame ones, dropping some. The data show some 19,000 clones, 86% seen once. The input for sequencing was unsorted PBMCs, taken 0.5 years after starting antiretroviral therapy. V and J are TRBV4-2 and TRBJ2-7; either TRBD1 or TRBD2 may supply D (5 bases each). The TCR sequence derives from a man aged 35 to 55 with HIV. CDR3 in DNA: TGTGCCAGCAGCCAAGATCTTGGGGGAGTTTACGAGCAGTACTTC. Its translation: CASSQDLGGVYEQYF.